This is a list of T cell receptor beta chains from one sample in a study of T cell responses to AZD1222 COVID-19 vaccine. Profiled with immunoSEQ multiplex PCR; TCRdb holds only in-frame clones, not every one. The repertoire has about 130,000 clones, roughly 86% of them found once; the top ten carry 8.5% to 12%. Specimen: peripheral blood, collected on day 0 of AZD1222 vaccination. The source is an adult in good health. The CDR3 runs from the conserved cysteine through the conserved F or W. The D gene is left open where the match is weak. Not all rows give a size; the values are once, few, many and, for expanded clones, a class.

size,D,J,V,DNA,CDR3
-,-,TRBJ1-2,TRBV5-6,TGTGCCAGCAGCATAAAGGACAGTGGGGCCTATGGCTACACCTTC,CASSIKDSGAYGYTF
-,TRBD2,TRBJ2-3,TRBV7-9,TGTGCCAGCATCCCAACACTTTCTAGCGGGGTGGCAGATACGCAGTATTTT,CASIPTLSSGVADTQYF
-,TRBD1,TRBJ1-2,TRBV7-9,TGTGCCAGCAGCTTAGGGACAGGGGACTATGGCTACACCTTC,CASSLGTGDYGYTF
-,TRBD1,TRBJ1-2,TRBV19,TGTGCCAGTAGTATAGATCTCAGGGGGCGAAACTATGGCTACACCTTC,CASSIDLRGRNYGYTF
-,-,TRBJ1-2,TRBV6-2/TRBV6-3,TGTGCCAGCAGCTCGCGGATGTTTGGGGGCTACACCTTC,CASSSRMFGGYTF
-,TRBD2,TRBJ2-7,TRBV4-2,TGTGCCAGCAGCCAACTTAGCGGGGGGGCAGGCGAGCAGTACTTC,CASSQLSGGAGEQYF
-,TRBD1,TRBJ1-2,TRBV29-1,TGCAGCGTTGAGGACAGGGGAGGAGGCTACACCTTC,CSVEDRGGGYTF
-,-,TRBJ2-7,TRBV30,TGTGCCTGGAGTCAGGGGTACGAGCAGTACTTC,CAWSQGYEQYF
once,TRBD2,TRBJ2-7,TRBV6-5,TGTGCCAGCAACCTGCCGGGAGGGACTAGTTCCGAGCAGTACTTC,CASNLPGGTSSEQYF
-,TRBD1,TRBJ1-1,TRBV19,TGTGCCAGTAACAAACAGGGGGGAGTTACTGAAGCTTTCTTT,CASNKQGGVTEAFF
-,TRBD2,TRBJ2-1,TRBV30,TGTGCCTGGAGCGTTCCCGGGACTAGCGGTTACAATGAGCAGTTCTTC,CAWSVPGTSGYNEQFF
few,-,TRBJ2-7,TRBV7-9,TGTGCCAGCACCCCCCCAGGGAGCTCCTACGAGCAGTACTTC,CASTPPGSSYEQYF
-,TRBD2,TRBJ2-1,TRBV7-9,TGTGCCAGCAGCTTAGGGGTAGCGGGAGCGGGGGATGAGCAGTTCTTC,CASSLGVAGAGDEQFF
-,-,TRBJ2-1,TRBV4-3,TGCGCCAGCAGTCAAGAAGCCGCGTCGAATGAGCAGTTCTTC,CASSQEAASNEQFF
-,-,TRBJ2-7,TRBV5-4,TGTGCCAGCAGCTTACAGACAGTCTCCTACGAGCAGTACTTC,CASSLQTVSYEQYF
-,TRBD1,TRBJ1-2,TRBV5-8,TGTGCCAGCAGCCCCGGACAGGGGGCGAGGAGTGGCTACACCTTC,CASSPGQGARSGYTF
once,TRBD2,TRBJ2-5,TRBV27,TGTGCCAGCATAGGGACTAGCGGGAGGGTTCGGGAGACCCAGTACTTC,CASIGTSGRVRETQYF
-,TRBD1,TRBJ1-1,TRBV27,TGTGCCAGCAGCCCCAGGGGGGCGAACACTGAAGCTTTCTTT,CASSPRGANTEAFF
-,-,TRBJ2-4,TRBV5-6,TGTGCCAGCAGACAGGAGATACTAGCCAAAAACATTCAGTACTTC,CASRQEILAKNIQYF
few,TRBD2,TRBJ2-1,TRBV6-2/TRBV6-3,TGTGCCAGCAGCACCGGGACTAGCGGAATCTACAATGAGCAGTTCTTC,CASSTGTSGIYNEQFF
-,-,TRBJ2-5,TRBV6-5,TGTGCCAGCAGTGACTCGGGAAAAGAGACCCAGTACTTC,CASSDSGKETQYF
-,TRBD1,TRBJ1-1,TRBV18,TGTGCCAGCTCACCCCCCGGGACAGGGTCAGGAAACACTGAAGCTTTCTTT,CASSPPGTGSGNTEAFF
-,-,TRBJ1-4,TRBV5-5,TGTGCCAGCAACGACAGGTTAACTAATGAAAAACTGTTTTTT,CASNDRLTNEKLFF
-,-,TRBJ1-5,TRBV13,TGTGCCAGCAGCCGGGGCAATCAGCCCCAGCATTTT,CASSRGNQPQHF